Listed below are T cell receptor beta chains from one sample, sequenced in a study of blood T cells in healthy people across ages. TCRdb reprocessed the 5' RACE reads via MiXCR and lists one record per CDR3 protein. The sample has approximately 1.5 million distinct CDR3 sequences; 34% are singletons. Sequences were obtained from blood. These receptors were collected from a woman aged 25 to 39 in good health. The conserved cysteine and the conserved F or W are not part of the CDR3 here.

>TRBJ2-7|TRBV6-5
ASFDSGWNSYEQY
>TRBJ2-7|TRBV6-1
ASGTRGLSYEQY
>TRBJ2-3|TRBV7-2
ASSSPRGRSTSTDTQY
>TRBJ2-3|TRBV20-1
SARGGPGLAGGTDLNTQY
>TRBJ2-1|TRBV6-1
ASSVLGRLNEQF
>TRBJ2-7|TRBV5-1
ASSFGADSYEQY
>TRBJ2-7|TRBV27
ASNLINSYEQY
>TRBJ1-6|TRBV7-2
ASSLAPDLNSPLH
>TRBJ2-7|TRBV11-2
ASSQSVAFPNYEQY
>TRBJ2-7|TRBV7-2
ASSFYSGTSGRSSYEQY
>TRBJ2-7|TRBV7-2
ASSLPGLAGGPGEQY
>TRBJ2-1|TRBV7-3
ASSFYSANEQF
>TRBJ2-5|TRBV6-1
ASSEFTSRAGAQY
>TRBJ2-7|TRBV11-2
ASSQRAGPLPEQY
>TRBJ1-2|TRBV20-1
SARDPSWTANYGYT
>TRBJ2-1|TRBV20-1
SASGHRSYNEQF
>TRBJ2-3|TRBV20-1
SARDATSGSTDTQY
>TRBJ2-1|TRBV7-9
AGSLELAEIYNEQF
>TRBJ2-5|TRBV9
ASSVGSVNWRETQY
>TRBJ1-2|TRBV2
ASMGQGALDYGYT
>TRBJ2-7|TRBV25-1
ASSEDYLGEQY
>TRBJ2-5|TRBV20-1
SAGKLAGRQETQY
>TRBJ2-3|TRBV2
ASTFPGPADTQY
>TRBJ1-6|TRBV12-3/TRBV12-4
ASSWGTGVDSPLH
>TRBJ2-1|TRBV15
ATNFGGNEQF
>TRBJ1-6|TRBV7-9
ASATGQGNSPLH
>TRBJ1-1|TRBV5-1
ASSGGDTFMNAEAF
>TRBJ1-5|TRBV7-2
ASSIVQGANQPQH
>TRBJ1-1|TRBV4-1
ASSQDAGMNTEAF
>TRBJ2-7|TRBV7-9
ASSSSSLEGQY
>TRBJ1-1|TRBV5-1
ASSLPRDRGNRDGTEAF
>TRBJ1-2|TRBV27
ASSSLQGTGYGYT
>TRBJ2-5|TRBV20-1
SAPLGYRIQETQY
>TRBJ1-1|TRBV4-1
ASSQGRGGSTEAF
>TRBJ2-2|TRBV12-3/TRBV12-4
ASSTSATNTGELF
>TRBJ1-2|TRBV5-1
ASSLGQLANYGYT
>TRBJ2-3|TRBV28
ASSLHLRQYNTDTQY
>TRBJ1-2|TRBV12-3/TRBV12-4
ASSPQGPGGYT
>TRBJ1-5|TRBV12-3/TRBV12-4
ASSRTAGNQPQH
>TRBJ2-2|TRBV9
ASSVAGARSNTGELF
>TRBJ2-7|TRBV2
ASSVTGTYEQY
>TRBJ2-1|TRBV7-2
ASSPPGTTNNEQF
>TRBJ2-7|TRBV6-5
ASSYGTGHSYEQY
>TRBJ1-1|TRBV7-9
ASSSPGGLEAF
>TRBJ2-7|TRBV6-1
AAQTGTGFSYEQY
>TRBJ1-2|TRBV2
ASSDGLYYGYT
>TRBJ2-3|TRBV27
ASNDYTDTQY
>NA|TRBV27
ASSLSPRTRNSYEQY
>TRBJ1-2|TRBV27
ASSFSGSFSLGYT
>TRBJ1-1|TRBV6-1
ASIQAVNTEAF